This T cell receptor (beta chain) was recovered during a study of blood T cell repertoires in COVID-19. How the authors handled the data: Amplification of reference gene primers was used by the study to estimate nucleated cell counts. Sequenced by immunoSEQ multiplex PCR; TCRdb stores in-frame clones only, minus some. The V and J calls and the clone size are those of that table, but D and trimming were determined from the DNA. The table has about 200,000 clones, around 79% seen once. Sequenced sample: peripheral blood. This TCR was sampled from a woman aged 40 to 49 with COVID-19, enrolled during active disease.

CDR3 in amino acids: CASSLAFQGSQETQYF. The CDR3 nucleotides read TGTGCCAGCAGCTTAGCCTTCCAGGGGTCCCAAGAGACCCAGTACTTC. The chain recombines TRBV7-6 with TRBJ2-5, with a weak D call TRBD1 (6 bases). V shed 0 bases and J shed 1 base, with 12 bases lying between them. The length of the CDR3 is 16 residues. Germline V gene sequence: CDR1 SGHVS, CDR2 FNYEAQ.